A selection of T cell receptor beta chains follows, all from one sample in a study of T cell changes during pregnancy in multiple sclerosis. Sequencing was performed with immunoSEQ multiplex PCR; in TCRdb, only in-frame clones are kept and a portion is missing. The data hold tens of thousands of clones, with 85% to 95% observed a single time. The sample consisted of peripheral blood, taken in the second trimester of pregnancy. Receptor source: a female donor in good health, enrolled as a control in a pregnancy study. The CDR3 runs from the conserved cysteine through the conserved F or W. The order of the fields is V gene, D gene, clone size, J gene, CDR3 DNA, CDR3 protein. D genes are given only for firm matches. Not every row has a clone size; where given, it reads once, few, many or a size class.

V gene: TRBV7-9; D gene: TRBD2; clone size: -; J gene: TRBJ2-5; CDR3 DNA: TGTGCCAGCACCCGGGGGGGAAACCAAGAGACCCAGTACTTC; CDR3 protein: CASTRGGNQETQYF
V gene: TRBV5-1; D gene: TRBD1; clone size: -; J gene: TRBJ1-2; CDR3 DNA: TGCGCCAGCAGCCCGCCGGGACAGGCTAACTATGGCTACACCTTC; CDR3 protein: CASSPPGQANYGYTF
V gene: TRBV29-1; D gene: TRBD1; clone size: -; J gene: TRBJ1-2; CDR3 DNA: TGCAGCGTTGAACAGGGGGCTTTGGGCTACACCTTC; CDR3 protein: CSVEQGALGYTF
V gene: TRBV9; D gene: TRBD1; clone size: -; J gene: TRBJ1-1; CDR3 DNA: TGTGCCAGCAGCCCGACAGGGGGAATGGAAGCTTTCTTT; CDR3 protein: CASSPTGGMEAFF
V gene: TRBV9; D gene: -; clone size: -; J gene: TRBJ1-1; CDR3 DNA: TGTGCCAGCAGCCCAACCACAGTCATGAACACTGAAGCTTTCTTT; CDR3 protein: CASSPTTVMNTEAFF
V gene: TRBV18; D gene: TRBD1; clone size: -; J gene: TRBJ2-1; CDR3 DNA: TGTGCCAGCTCACCTCTTATAATCAGACAGGGCCTCCTCAATGAGCAGTTCTTC; CDR3 protein: CASSPLIIRQGLLNEQFF
V gene: TRBV30; D gene: TRBD2; clone size: -; J gene: TRBJ2-2; CDR3 DNA: TGTGCCTGGGACTGGGGGGGTGGAACCGGGGAGCTGTTTTTT; CDR3 protein: CAWDWGGGTGELFF
V gene: TRBV4-1; D gene: TRBD2; clone size: -; J gene: TRBJ2-7; CDR3 DNA: TGCGCCAGCAGCCAGGCTACTAGCGGCTCCTACGAGCAGTACTTC; CDR3 protein: CASSQATSGSYEQYF
V gene: TRBV5-4; D gene: -; clone size: -; J gene: TRBJ1-2; CDR3 DNA: TGTGCCAGCAGCTTGGCCCGGGGAGACGGCCCATATGGCTACACCTTC; CDR3 protein: CASSLARGDGPYGYTF
V gene: TRBV28; D gene: -; clone size: -; J gene: TRBJ2-7; CDR3 DNA: TGTGCCAGCAGTTTATCTTCGGTGGGGCTAAAGGTGGAATTC; CDR3 protein: CASSLSSVGLKVEF
V gene: TRBV27; D gene: -; clone size: -; J gene: TRBJ2-7; CDR3 DNA: TGTGCCAGCAGTTACCGCGGGGGGACAGGGACCTACGAGCAGTACTTC; CDR3 protein: CASSYRGGTGTYEQYF
V gene: TRBV5-1; D gene: TRBD1; clone size: -; J gene: TRBJ2-7; CDR3 DNA: TGCGCCAGCAGCTTGATGGGGCCTGGGACAGGGGGATTATCTACGTTCGAGCAGTACTTC; CDR3 protein: CASSLMGPGTGGLSTFEQYF
V gene: TRBV4-1; D gene: -; clone size: once; J gene: TRBJ2-3; CDR3 DNA: TGCGCCAGCAGCCAAGGAACAACGGGCGGGACTGACACAGATACGCAGTATTTT; CDR3 protein: CASSQGTTGGTDTDTQYF
V gene: TRBV13; D gene: TRBD2; clone size: -; J gene: TRBJ2-4; CDR3 DNA: TGTGCCAGCAGCTCGACTAGCGGGAGGAGTATGGGAGACATTCAGTACTTC; CDR3 protein: CASSSTSGRSMGDIQYF
V gene: TRBV5-1; D gene: TRBD1; clone size: -; J gene: TRBJ1-5; CDR3 DNA: TGCGCCAGCAGCATGACAGGGGGCAATCAGCCCCAGCATTTT; CDR3 protein: CASSMTGGNQPQHF
V gene: TRBV4-1; D gene: -; clone size: -; J gene: TRBJ2-7; CDR3 DNA: TGCGCCAGCAGCCATGCCGTTCTGGACAGACCCTACGAGCAGTACTTC; CDR3 protein: CASSHAVLDRPYEQYF
V gene: TRBV5-5; D gene: TRBD1; clone size: -; J gene: TRBJ2-5; CDR3 DNA: TGTGCCAGCAGCTTAAGAGGACAGGGTGGCGAAGAGACCCAGTACTTC; CDR3 protein: CASSLRGQGGEETQYF
V gene: TRBV2; D gene: -; clone size: -; J gene: TRBJ1-2; CDR3 DNA: TGTGCCAGCAGTAAAGGGCAGAACTATGGCTACACCTTC; CDR3 protein: CASSKGQNYGYTF
V gene: TRBV27; D gene: TRBD2; clone size: -; J gene: TRBJ2-1; CDR3 DNA: TGTGCCAGCAGTTCCCTCGTGAGCGGGGGGCTTGTCAATGAGCAGTTCTTC; CDR3 protein: CASSSLVSGGLVNEQFF
V gene: TRBV30; D gene: -; clone size: -; J gene: TRBJ1-1; CDR3 DNA: TGTGCCTGGACACGAAAGCGGGACACTGAAGCTTTCTTT; CDR3 protein: CAWTRKRDTEAFF
V gene: TRBV4-1; D gene: TRBD2; clone size: -; J gene: TRBJ2-7; CDR3 DNA: TGCGCCAGCAGCCACTATAGCGGGAGGTTAAACGAGCAGTACTTC; CDR3 protein: CASSHYSGRLNEQYF
V gene: TRBV7-6; D gene: TRBD2; clone size: -; J gene: TRBJ2-7; CDR3 DNA: TGTGCCAGCAGTCCAACGCCGGGACTAGTTTACGAGCAGTACTTC; CDR3 protein: CASSPTPGLVYEQYF